This is a list of T cell receptor beta chains from one sample in a study of tumor-infiltrating lymphocytes in primary liver carcinoma. TCRdb called the multiplex PCR reads again in MiXCR, with one record for every CDR3 protein. The data contain 90,000 to 140,000 distinct CDR3 sequences, approximately 82% of them singletons. Material: liver tumor tissue from sampling region 3. The receptor set was obtained from a man aged 35 to 55 with primary liver carcinoma and hepatitis B virus infection. The CDR3 runs from the conserved cysteine through the conserved F or W. Fields, in order: V gene, CDR3 length, D gene, J gene, clone size, CDR3 DNA, CDR3 protein. D genes are given only for firm matches. Where a row states a size, it is once, few, many or the class of an expanded clone; other rows omit it.

TRBV7-9,14,TRBD1,TRBJ1-2,.,TGTGGCAGCAGATGGGACAGGGGGTTACATGGCTGCACCTTC,CGSRWDRGLHGCTF
TRBV7-8,15,TRBD1,TRBJ2-7,few,TGTGCCAGCAGCTCTTATGACAGGGGGCCACACGAGCAGTACTTC,CASSSYDRGPHEQYF
TRBV11-3,16,TRBD2,TRBJ2-3,.,TGTGCCAGCAGCGGCAGCCCGACGGGGGGGGTGGATAGGCAGTATTTT,CASSGSPTGGVDRQYF
TRBV4-1,17,.,TRBJ1-5,.,TGCGCCAGCAGCCAAGATCGGACTAGCGAGAGCACAGATACGCAGCATTTT,CASSQDRTSESTDTQHF
TRBV4-1,15,.,TRBJ2-7,medium-sized,TGCGCCAGCAGCCAAACCCCCGGGACAACCTACGAGCAGTACTTC,CASSQTPGTTYEQYF
TRBV29-1,13,.,TRBJ1-5,.,TGCAGCGTTGTGAGTAGTGTTAATCAGAGCCAGCATTTT,CSVVSSVNQSQHF
TRBV12-3/TRBV12-4,16,.,TRBJ1-5,.,TGTGCCAGCACTCCCGGCGAGTACGGCGACAATCAGCCTCGGCATTTT,CASTPGEYGDNQPRHF
TRBV6-2/TRBV6-3,14,.,TRBJ2-4,.,TGTGCCAGCAGTCGCCGTGGGGGCGAAAACTTTCAGTACTTC,CASSRRGGENFQYF
TRBV9,15,TRBD1,TRBJ2-7,.,TGTACCAGCAGCGTAGGGGACAGGTCGACGTACGAGCAGTACTTC,CTSSVGDRSTYEQYF
TRBV11-2,13,.,TRBJ2-5,.,TGTGCCAGCAGCGCAGGGTTAGGGGAGGCCCAATACTTC,CASSAGLGEAQYF
TRBV29-1,14,.,TRBJ2-3,.,TGCAGCGTTGAATACGCGGGTAGCACAGATACCCAGTATTTT,CSVEYAGSTDTQYF
TRBV29-1,14,.,TRBJ2-2,.,TGTAGCGTCTATGGCACAGCGGGTCGCGGGAAGCTGTTTTTT,CSVYGTAGRGKLFF
TRBV29-1,13,.,TRBJ1-1,.,TGCAGCGTTGGGAAGATCCAGAACACAGAAGCTTTCTTT,CSVGKIQNTEAFF
TRBV7-2,17,.,TRBJ2-1,.,TGTGCCAGCAGTTTAGCGCTGGGCGGTAGCTCCTACAATGAGCGGTTCTTC,CASSLALGGSSYNERFF
TRBV28,16,.,TRBJ1-3,many,TGTGCCAGCACCCATAGGGGGTTACCCTCTGGAAACACCATATATTTT,CASTHRGLPSGNTIYF
TRBV7-3,14,.,TRBJ2-2,few,TGTGCCAGCAGCTTAGCAGGGAACACCGGGGAGCTGTTTTTT,CASSLAGNTGELFF
TRBV4-3,14,.,TRBJ2-2,.,TGCGCCAGTAGCCAGGAAAGGGACATCGGGGAGCTGTTTTTT,CASSQERDIGELFF
TRBV5-1,15,.,TRBJ2-7,.,TGCGCCAGCAGCTTGGTCAGCGCAGCCTCCTACGAGCACTACTTC,CASSLVSAASYEHYF
TRBV5-1,15,.,TRBJ1-5,.,TGCCCCAGCAGCTTGGGGGGGACTAGTAATCAGCCCCAGCATTTT,CPSSLGGTSNQPQHF
TRBV11-2,21,TRBD1,TRBJ2-6,.,TGTGCCAGCAGCATTGGAAGAGACAGGGGCATTTCCCTCTCTGGGGCCAACGTCCTGACTTTC,CASSIGRDRGISLSGANVLTF
TRBV6-2/TRBV6-3,15,TRBD2,TRBJ2-1,.,TGTACCAGCGGTCGACGACTGCTAGCGGCCAATGAGCAGTTCTTC,CTSGRRLLAANEQFF
TRBV29-1,16,TRBD1,TRBJ2-1,medium-sized,TGCAGCGACCTCCCGGGACAGGGAAGCTCCTACAATGAGCAGTTCTTC,CSDLPGQGSSYNEQFF
TRBV29-1,18,.,TRBJ2-6,.,TGCAGCGTTGGAGTGACTAACGGGAGCCTCTCTTGGGCCAACGTCCTGACTTTC,CSVGVTNGSLSWANVLTF
TRBV12-3/TRBV12-4,13,.,TRBJ2-7,.,TGTGCCACCCCTTACACCCGTTCCAACGAGCAGTACTTC,CATPYTRSNEQYF
TRBV6-2/TRBV6-3,14,.,TRBJ1-5,.,TGTGCCAGCATACCCTCAAACAGGGCTCAGCCCCAGCATTTT,CASIPSNRAQPQHF
TRBV6-6,13,.,TRBJ1-1,.,TGTACCAGCAGGACAAGGGGGACTACTGAAGCTTTCTTT,CTSRTRGTTEAFF
TRBV14,16,TRBD2,TRBJ2-1,.,TGTGCCAGCAATACCGTAGCGGGATGGGTAAACAATGAACAGTTCTTC,CASNTVAGWVNNEQFF
TRBV6-6,15,.,TRBJ1-3,many,TGTGCCAGCAGTTACTCGGAGAACTCTGGAAACACCATATATTTT,CASSYSENSGNTIYF
TRBV24-1,16,TRBD1,TRBJ2-3,.,TGTGCCACCAGAGATGGAAGGACAGGGAATTTAGATACGCAGTATTTT,CATRDGRTGNLDTQYF
TRBV6-2/TRBV6-3,11,.,TRBJ2-7,.,TGCGCCGGGTCGGCGGGCTACTGGCAGTACTTC,CAGSAGYWQYF
TRBV28,15,.,TRBJ2-1,.,TGTGCCAGCAGTACAAGTGGGGGGCCTCGGAATGAGCAGTTCTTC,CASSTSGGPRNEQFF
TRBV29-1,12,.,TRBJ2-1,.,TGCAGCCCCCGTTTAGGATCCAATGAGCAGTTTTTC,CSPRLGSNEQFF
TRBV12-3/TRBV12-4,15,TRBD1,TRBJ2-1,.,TGTGCCAGTAGGGGGTCGGGACAGCCATACAATGAGCAGCTCTTC,CASRGSGQPYNEQLF
TRBV10-3,14,.,TRBJ1-4,many,TGTGCCATCTCTGAGGGGTCGGGCGCTGAAAAACTGTTTTTT,CAISEGSGAEKLFF
TRBV11-2,16,.,TRBJ1-4,.,TGTGCCAGCAGCAAGACTCCAGGAGGAACAAGTGAAAAACTGTTTTTT,CASSKTPGGTSEKLFF
TRBV4-1,15,TRBD1,TRBJ1-1,.,TGCGCCGGCGGCCACCCGGACAGGTTGAGCACTGAAGCTTTCTTT,CAGGHPDRLSTEAFF
TRBV6-1,16,.,TRBJ2-2,once,TGTTCCAGCAGTAAAACACTACAGGTGAACACCGGGGAGCCGTTTTTT,CSSSKTLQVNTGEPFF
TRBV4-1,15,.,TRBJ1-4,.,TGCGCTAGCAGCCAAGACACGAGATTAAATGAAAAACTGTTTTTT,CASSQDTRLNEKLFF
TRBV29-1,12,.,TRBJ2-7,.,TGCATCGTTGTGTTACCCACCTACGAGCAGTACTTC,CIVVLPTYEQYF
TRBV4-1,18,TRBD1,TRBJ2-6,.,TGCGCCAGCAGCCAACCGGGACAGGGTGTCGGAGGGGCCATCGTCCCGACTTTC,CASSQPGQGVGGAIVPTF
TRBV12-3/TRBV12-4,14,.,TRBJ1-1,.,TGTGTCAGCAGTTCGGCAGAGAGGAACACTGAGGCTTTCTTT,CVSSSAERNTEAFF
TRBV6-1,18,TRBD2,TRBJ2-7,.,TGTGCCAGCAGCGAAGCCCCGACTAGCGGGACCTCCTACAATGAGCAGTACTTC,CASSEAPTSGTSYNEQYF
TRBV5-4,14,.,TRBJ2-2,.,TGTGCCAGCAGCTTTGATGAGAGCACCTGGGAGCTGTTTTTT,CASSFDESTWELFF
TRBV10-3,12,.,TRBJ1-1,once,TGTGCCATCAATGACCCGTCCACTGAAGTTTTCTTT,CAINDPSTEVFF
TRBV4-1,15,TRBD1,TRBJ1-5,.,TGCGCCAGCAGCCAAGGGACAGGGGGCAATCAGCACCAGCATTTT,CASSQGTGGNQHQHF
TRBV6-4,14,.,TRBJ2-1,.,TGTGCCAGCCACCTAGCGAGTTCCTACAATGAGCATTTCTTC,CASHLASSYNEHFF
TRBV20-1,14,TRBD2,TRBJ2-7,.,TGCAGTGCTAGAGACGGACTAGCACTCGACGAGCAGTACTTC,CSARDGLALDEQYF
TRBV6-2/TRBV6-3,17,.,TRBJ2-5,.,TGTGCCAGCAGTCTCTCTACAGTGGGAGACCAAAAAGAGGCCCAGTACTTC,CASSLSTVGDQKEAQYF